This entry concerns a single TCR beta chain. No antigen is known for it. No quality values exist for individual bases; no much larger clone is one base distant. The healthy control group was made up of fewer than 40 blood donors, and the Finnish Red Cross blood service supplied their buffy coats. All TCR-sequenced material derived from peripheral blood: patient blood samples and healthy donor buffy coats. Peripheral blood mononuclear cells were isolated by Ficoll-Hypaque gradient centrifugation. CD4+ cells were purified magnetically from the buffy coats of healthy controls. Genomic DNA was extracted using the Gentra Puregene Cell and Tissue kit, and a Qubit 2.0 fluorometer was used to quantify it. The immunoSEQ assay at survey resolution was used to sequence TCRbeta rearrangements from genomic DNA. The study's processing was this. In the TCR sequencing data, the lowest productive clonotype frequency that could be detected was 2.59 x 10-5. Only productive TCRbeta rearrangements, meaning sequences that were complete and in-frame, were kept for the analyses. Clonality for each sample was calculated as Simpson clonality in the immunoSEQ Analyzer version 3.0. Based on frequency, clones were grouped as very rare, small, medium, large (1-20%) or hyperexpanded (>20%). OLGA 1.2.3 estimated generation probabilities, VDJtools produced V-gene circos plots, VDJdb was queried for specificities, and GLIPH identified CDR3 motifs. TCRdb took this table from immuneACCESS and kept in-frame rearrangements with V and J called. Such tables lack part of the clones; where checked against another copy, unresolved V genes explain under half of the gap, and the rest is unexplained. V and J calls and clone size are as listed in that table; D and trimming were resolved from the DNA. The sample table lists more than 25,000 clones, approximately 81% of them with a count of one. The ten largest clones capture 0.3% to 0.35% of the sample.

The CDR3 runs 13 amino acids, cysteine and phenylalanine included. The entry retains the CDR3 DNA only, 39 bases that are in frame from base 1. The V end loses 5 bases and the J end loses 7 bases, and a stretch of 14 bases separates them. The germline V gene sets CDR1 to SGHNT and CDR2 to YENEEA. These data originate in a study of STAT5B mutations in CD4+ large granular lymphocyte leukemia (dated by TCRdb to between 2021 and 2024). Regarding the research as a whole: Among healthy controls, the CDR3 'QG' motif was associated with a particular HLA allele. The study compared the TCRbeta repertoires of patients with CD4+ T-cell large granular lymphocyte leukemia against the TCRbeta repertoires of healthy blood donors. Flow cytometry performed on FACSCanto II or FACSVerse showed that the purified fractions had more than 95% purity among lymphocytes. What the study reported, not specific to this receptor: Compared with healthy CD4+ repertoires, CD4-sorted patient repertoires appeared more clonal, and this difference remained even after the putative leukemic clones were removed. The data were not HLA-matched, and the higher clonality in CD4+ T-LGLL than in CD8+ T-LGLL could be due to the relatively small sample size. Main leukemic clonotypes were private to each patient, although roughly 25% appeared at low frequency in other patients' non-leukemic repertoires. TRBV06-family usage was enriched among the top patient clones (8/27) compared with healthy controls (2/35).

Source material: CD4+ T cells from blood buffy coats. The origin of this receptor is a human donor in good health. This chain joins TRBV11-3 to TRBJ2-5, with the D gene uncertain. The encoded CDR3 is CASSVSVPGTQYF. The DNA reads TGTGCCAGCAGCGTTTCTGTCCCAGGGACCCAGTACTTC.